This T cell receptor beta chain derives from a study of PD-1 blockade in classical Hodgkin lymphoma. The method was immunoSEQ multiplex PCR; TCRdb's version includes in-frame clones alone and lacks a portion of them. Of 25,000 to 35,000 clones detected, roughly 90% appear once; the ten largest clones hold 0.95% to 1.5%. The J segment lost 2 bases and the V segment lost 4 bases, leaving 4 bases of the junction unmatched. The CDR3 covers 15 residues. CDR1 and CDR2 from the germline V gene are SGHRS and YFSETQ. Stated time point: newly diagnosed, previously untreated cHL patient sample. Magnetic depletion of unwanted cells isolated CD4+ T cells from thawed PBMCs. Untreated, newly diagnosed classical Hodgkin lymphoma PBMCs served for comparison.

This TCR was recovered from a human donor with classical Hodgkin lymphoma. The sample comprised CD4+ T cells from blood. The chain is built from TRBV5-1 and TRBJ2-7; 12 bases align to TRBD1. DNA for the CDR3: TGCGCCAGCAGCGCGGGACAGGGGGCCCCCTACGAGCAGTACGTC. Its protein is CASSAGQGAPYEQYV.